Reported below is one T cell receptor beta chain. This clone showed up just once. Which antigen it targets is not known. One base away there is no much larger clone; base qualities are not given. The sample is drawn from a study of T cell responses to AZD1222 COVID-19 vaccine (dated by TCRdb to about 2021). With respect to the entire study: TCR sequencing was performed for roughly 250 trial participants, of whom roughly 200 were given two doses of AZD1222 and around 25 were given two doses of MenACWY control vaccine. Trial participants were enrolled into age subgroups of 18-55, 56-69 and 70-plus years, which contained 148, 28 and 57 TCR-sequenced participants, respectively.

The CDR3 regions of human TCRbeta chains were analyzed by immunosequencing. Processing in the source paper ran as follows. TCRs in the repertoires were matched against a reference library of SARS-CoV-2-specific TCRs that had been generated with the MIRA antigen-specificity platform. Breadth was defined as the fraction of unique TCRs that were SARS-CoV-2-associated. Depth was defined as the fraction of total T cells that were SARS-CoV-2-associated. Using the MIRA data, each spike-specific TCR was mapped to the spike region that the TCR reacts to and placed in a CD4 or CD8 class. Log10-transformed breadth and depth values were compared by one-way ANOVA with Sidak's multiple comparisons tests. As stored in TCRdb, this immuneACCESS dataset retains in-frame rearrangements with V and J assigned. A fraction of the clones does not appear; measured against another copy, unresolved V genes explain less than half of the discrepancy, and the remainder lacks a known reason. V and J calls and clone size come straight from that table; D and trimming were deduced from the DNA. Present in this sample are around 100,000 clones, 87% of which were seen just once. Clones ranked in the top ten supply 2% to 3% of the sample.

Findings and caveats that apply to the study as a whole: Vaccine-associated CD4 TCRs spanned the whole spike protein, with dominant responses in regions 160-218 and 743-854. Participants were mostly white British and included more females than males, and it was suggested by the authors that clonal diversity may have been underestimated. Reportedly, close to half of the unique spike-specific TCRs recognized epitopes lying outside the regions that are mutated in the B.1.351 and B.1.1.7 variants. In the small 56-69-year group, the increase in depth fell short of significance, most likely because of low power. Because no day 14 peak-response samples were available, the repertoires could be characterized only after the peak T cell response. After two AZD1222 doses, both the breadth and the depth of spike-specific TCRs were significantly higher than at day 0 and than in MenACWY recipients. Conclusions about previously exposed vaccinees are limited, since just a handful of AZD1222 recipients were seropositive for SARS-CoV-2 at baseline.

The time point tag for this specimen amounts to: about 28 days (+/-7) after the second vaccine dose. AZD1222 recipients given second doses at about 4 weeks or at about 12 weeks were pooled, since spike-specific TCR depth and breadth were not found to differ between the two schedules. The vaccinee samples were drawn from two UK trials, COV001 and COV002, one of which was a single-blind randomized controlled phase 2/3 trial testing AZD1222 (ChAdOx1 nCoV-19) in healthy adults. For TCRbeta chain sequencing, PBMC samples were collected from trial participants at day 0 and at day 28 after the second dose. The CDR3 spans 22 residues, from the cysteine through the phenylalanine. The sequence is cut down to CDR3 DNA, 66 bases in frame from base 1. CDR1 ENHRY and CDR2 SYGVKD were looked up in the germline V gene. The junction carries 24 bases between V and J, which are trimmed by 0 bases and 0 bases respectively.

Sequenced here: peripheral blood, sampled 28 days after the second AZD1222 dose. The rearranged chain carries TRBV10-3 and TRBJ2-6; the best D guess is TRBD2, with 5 bases matching. This clonotype was obtained from an adult who received the AZD1222 COVID-19 vaccine. The CDR3 region has the sequence CAISESWRIRGLESSGANVLTF. The DNA is as follows: TGTGCCATCAGTGAGTCTTGGAGAATTAGAGGGCTAGAAAGCTCTGGGGCCAACGTCCTGACTTTC.